The rows below give T cell receptor beta chains drawn from one sample of a study of blood T cells in healthy people across ages. TCRdb redid the calling of the 5' RACE reads with MiXCR, one entry per CDR3 protein. The sample consists of roughly 1.4 million distinct CDR3 sequences, approximately 59% of them appearing once. Specimen: blood. These receptors came from a man between 18 and 35 years old in good health. Each CDR3 is given with its conserved first and last residue. The order of the fields is V gene, D gene, clone size, J gene, CDR3 DNA, CDR3 protein. D genes are given only for firm matches. Clone size is shown for a subset of rows, as once, few, many or a class of expanded clone.

>TRBV5-5|NA|few|TRBJ2-5
TGTGCCAGCAGCTCCGATATTCAAGAGACCCAGTACTTC
CASSSDIQETQYF
>TRBV5-1|NA|NA|TRBJ1-2
TGCGCCAGCAGCTTCGATCAAGACGGACACTATGGCTACACCTTC
CASSFDQDGHYGYTF
>TRBV20-1|NA|NA|TRBJ1-5
TGCAGTGCTAGTGGCCAGTCTGTGGGCCAGCCCCAGCATTTT
CSASGQSVGQPQHF
>TRBV29-1|NA|few|TRBJ1-5
TGCAGCCCTGGCGGGGGGGATCAGCCCCAGCATTTT
CSPGGGDQPQHF
>TRBV4-2|NA|once|TRBJ1-2
TGTGCCAGCAGCTTATTCTCTCGAGATGAGAACTATGGCTACACCTTC
CASSLFSRDENYGYTF
>TRBV11-2|NA|few|TRBJ2-7
TGTGCCAGCAGCCCGATCAGGGGGGAGTACGAGCAGTACTTC
CASSPIRGEYEQYF
>TRBV7-2|TRBD2|once|TRBJ2-1
TGTGCCAGCAGCTTGAACTCGGGGGGGCCTTACAATGAGCAGTTCTTC
CASSLNSGGPYNEQFF
>TRBV27|NA|NA|TRBJ1-2
TGTGCCAGCAGTTCACGGACGGCCTTTAACTATGGCTACACCTTC
CASSSRTAFNYGYTF
>TRBV7-9|NA|NA|TRBJ2-1
TGTGCCAGCCCGGGACGCAACAATGAGCAGTTCTTC
CASPGRNNEQFF
>TRBV20-1|NA|NA|TRBJ1-1
TGCAGTGCACAAATGGGACGGGTGAACACTGAAGCTTTCTTT
CSAQMGRVNTEAFF
>TRBV28|NA|NA|TRBJ2-7
TGTGCCAGCAGTTTGGCCCTCGAGCAGTACTTC
CASSLALEQYF
>TRBV27|TRBD1|NA|TRBJ1-1
TGTGCCAGCAGCCTGCGACAGGGGGCGTGGAACACTGAAGCTTTCTTT
CASSLRQGAWNTEAFF
>TRBV29-1|TRBD1|few|TRBJ2-7
TGCAGCGTTATTGACCTCAGGGGGATCTACGAGCAGTACTTC
CSVIDLRGIYEQYF
>TRBV6-1|TRBD2|NA|TRBJ2-7
TGTGCCAGCGGGCTCGGGGGGGTTCTCAACGAGCAGTACTTC
CASGLGGVLNEQYF
>TRBV6-1|NA|NA|TRBJ2-1
TGTGCCAGCAGCCCTGCCCCCACTAGGGTGATCTACAATGAGCAGTTCTTC
CASSPAPTRVIYNEQFF
>TRBV7-9|TRBD1|NA|TRBJ2-7
TGTGCCAGCAGCATGGACAGGGGGCCCAACGAGCAGTACTTC
CASSMDRGPNEQYF
>TRBV7-9|NA|NA|TRBJ1-4
TGTGCCAGCAGCTTAGCGCTGGGATCTGGTGAAAAACTGTTTTTT
CASSLALGSGEKLFF
>TRBV5-5|TRBD1|NA|TRBJ1-4
TGTGCCGGCAGCTTGGAAGGGACAGGGGAGCCCCGGATTCATGAAAAACTGTTTTTT
CAGSLEGTGEPRIHEKLFF
>TRBV6-6|NA|NA|TRBJ2-7
TGTGCCAGCGATAATCCAGACACGGACAGTTACGAGCAGTACTTC
CASDNPDTDSYEQYF
>TRBV5-5|TRBD2|NA|TRBJ2-3
TGTGCCAGCAGCTTGTTCACTAGCGGGAGAACAGATACGCAGTATTTT
CASSLFTSGRTDTQYF
>TRBV25-1|TRBD1|few|TRBJ2-7
TGTGCCAGCAGTGAAAGGCCCGGGACAGTGTACGAGCAGTACTTC
CASSERPGTVYEQYF
>TRBV6-2/TRBV6-3|NA|NA|TRBJ2-4
TGTGCCAGCAGTTCTGGTACGGGACGGAAGGACATTCAGTACTTC
CASSSGTGRKDIQYF
>TRBV18|TRBD1|NA|TRBJ1-2
TGTGCCAGCTCAGTGACAGGGCGCCGCCAGGGCTACACCTTC
CASSVTGRRQGYTF
>TRBV5-6|TRBD1|NA|TRBJ1-2
TGTGCCAGCAGCTTGGTGACCGGGACAGGGTTGTCCTATGGCTACACCTTC
CASSLVTGTGLSYGYTF
>TRBV6-1|TRBD1|NA|TRBJ2-7
TGTGCCAGCAGTCCGACAGGGTTTCCTACCTCGGGCTCCTACGAGCAGTACTTC
CASSPTGFPTSGSYEQYF
>TRBV29-1|TRBD1|NA|TRBJ2-1
TGCAGCGTTGACGTTGGACAGGGGGGGACTTACAATGAGCAGTTCTTC
CSVDVGQGGTYNEQFF
>TRBV4-2|NA|NA|TRBJ2-5
TGTGCCAGCAGCCAAGAATTAGGCGGGATACAAGAGACCCAGTACTTC
CASSQELGGIQETQYF
>TRBV28|NA|NA|TRBJ2-7
TGTGCCAGCAGTGCGCCACCAGGCGTACCTTCCTACGAGCAGTACTTC
CASSAPPGVPSYEQYF
>TRBV10-3|TRBD1|NA|TRBJ1-5
TGTGCCATCAGTGATGGACAGGGTGGGATTCAGCCCCAGCATTTT
CAISDGQGGIQPQHF
>TRBV6-5|NA|NA|TRBJ2-5
TGTGCCAGCAGTTCCCCGACTGAGGGCCGCAAGACCCAGTACTTC
CASSSPTEGRKTQYF
>TRBV6-5|TRBD1|NA|TRBJ1-3
TGTGCCAGCAGGAGTGGACAGGGAGGAAACACCATATATTTT
CASRSGQGGNTIYF
>TRBV12-3/TRBV12-4|NA|NA|TRBJ1-1
TGTGCCGGCAGTACCGGACCTCGCGGAGCTTTCTTT
CAGSTGPRGAFF
>TRBV11-2|TRBD2|NA|TRBJ2-1
TGTGCCAGCAGCTTTGCTACTAGCGGGGGGCCCTACAATGAGCAGTTCTTC
CASSFATSGGPYNEQFF
>TRBV4-1|NA|NA|TRBJ2-1
TGCGCCAGCAGCCTCAGACTCGACGCGAGCTCCTACAATGAGCAGTTCTTC
CASSLRLDASSYNEQFF
>TRBV29-1|TRBD1|NA|TRBJ2-2
TGCAGCGCTCCCGGGCAGGGGGCCAGCACCGGGGAGCTGTTTTTT
CSAPGQGASTGELFF
>TRBV12-3/TRBV12-4|NA|NA|TRBJ1-6
TGTGCCAGCAGTTTCTACTTTCACTCACCCCTCCACTTT
CASSFYFHSPLHF
>TRBV7-8|TRBD2|many|TRBJ2-1
TGTGCCAGCGGCCTAGCGGGTAGAGTATACAATGAGCAGTTCTTC
CASGLAGRVYNEQFF
>TRBV7-9|TRBD1|NA|TRBJ2-3
TGTGCCAGCAGCACCCCAGGTGGACAGGCCTCTCAAGATACGCAGTATTTT
CASSTPGGQASQDTQYF
>TRBV4-1|NA|few|TRBJ2-3
TGCGCCAGCAGCCTGTTTGGGTATAACACAGATACGCAGTATTTT
CASSLFGYNTDTQYF
>TRBV27|NA|NA|TRBJ2-1
TGTGCCAGCGCCACAACCCGGGCCAAAACGAGGGTAAGGAACAATGAGCAGTTCTTC
CASATTRAKTRVRNNEQFF
>TRBV5-6|NA|NA|TRBJ2-1
TGTGCCAGCAGCTGGGACTTCAACAATGAGCAGTTCTTC
CASSWDFNNEQFF
>TRBV28|NA|few|TRBJ2-3
TGTGCCAGCAGTCCCCTTAGGGGTAACACAGATACGCAGTATTTT
CASSPLRGNTDTQYF
>TRBV4-3|NA|NA|TRBJ1-6
TGCGCCAGCAGCCTAACCATAGGATTTAATTCACCCCTCCACTTT
CASSLTIGFNSPLHF
>TRBV12-3/TRBV12-4|TRBD1|NA|TRBJ1-2
TGTGCCAGCAGAGCGGACAGGGAGGATGGCTACACCTTC
CASRADREDGYTF
>TRBV12-3/TRBV12-4|NA|NA|TRBJ2-1
TGTGCCAGCAGTTGGGAAGGTGGAGGACGGATTCGGGGTGAGCAGTTCTTC
CASSWEGGGRIRGEQFF
>TRBV2|NA|NA|TRBJ1-2
TGTGCCAGCAGTGTCCAGTTAGCTAACTATGGCTACACCTTC
CASSVQLANYGYTF
>TRBV4-2|TRBD2|NA|TRBJ2-1
TGTGCCAGCAGCCAAATTCCCGGGACTAGCGGGAGCCTGGGTTCAGACAATGAGCAGTTCTTC
CASSQIPGTSGSLGSDNEQFF
>TRBV6-2/TRBV6-3|TRBD2|NA|TRBJ2-1
TGTGCCAGCAGTAGAGGGCGGACTAGCGGACAGTCCTACAATGAGCAGTTCTTC
CASSRGRTSGQSYNEQFF
>TRBV12-3/TRBV12-4|TRBD1|NA|TRBJ1-2
TGTGCCAGCAGCCAACCGAACAGGGGAAATGGCTACACCTTC
CASSQPNRGNGYTF
>TRBV7-2|NA|few|TRBJ1-1
TGTGCCAGCAGGCCCCGAGGGAGGAACACTGAAGCTTTCTTT
CASRPRGRNTEAFF
>TRBV4-1|NA|NA|TRBJ2-1
TGCGCCAGCAGCCTACTAAAGGGGGGCAATGAGCAGTTCTTC
CASSLLKGGNEQFF
>TRBV10-3|TRBD2|NA|TRBJ2-1
TGTGCCATCAGTGAGTCGGGACTAGCGGGAGGGTATAACAATGAGCAGTTCTTC
CAISESGLAGGYNNEQFF
>TRBV6-6|NA|NA|TRBJ2-1
TGTGCCAGCAGTTACTCTCAGGCAGGGACCAATGAGCAGTTCTTC
CASSYSQAGTNEQFF
>TRBV6-2/TRBV6-3|NA|NA|TRBJ1-1
TGTGCCAGCAGTTACCCCCCAAGGGAAGCTTTCTTT
CASSYPPREAFF
>TRBV3-1|NA|few|TRBJ2-7
TGTGCCAGCAGCCAAGGGGGAGACTACAACTACGAGCAGTACTTC
CASSQGGDYNYEQYF
>TRBV7-2|NA|NA|TRBJ2-4
TGTGCCAGCAGCGGTTTGGGCAGGCCTTCAGCCAAAAACATTCAGTACTTC
CASSGLGRPSAKNIQYF
>TRBV15|TRBD2|NA|TRBJ2-7
TGTGCCACCAGCAGAGAGGGAAGCGGGGGAAGAGATCCCCAGTACTTC
CATSREGSGGRDPQYF
>TRBV29-1|TRBD2|few|TRBJ2-3
TGCAGCCTGTGGACTAGCGGGAGAGGATCAGATACGCAGTATTTT
CSLWTSGRGSDTQYF
>TRBV27|TRBD1|NA|TRBJ2-5
TGTGCCAGCAGACCCCTCCTGGGACAGCAGTACTTC
CASRPLLGQQYF
>TRBV10-3|TRBD2|NA|TRBJ2-3
TGTGCCATCAGTTCCCCGAGCGGGGCCTACACAGATACGCAGTATTTT
CAISSPSGAYTDTQYF